These 21 T cell receptor beta chains were sequenced from one sample in a study of cytomegalovirus exposure and HLA in healthy donors. PCR used 60 Vbeta primers and 13 Jbeta primers. Using immunoSEQ multiplex PCR, the repertoire was profiled, and TCRdb retains in-frame clones only, with some absent. Of around 150,000 clones listed, about 80% are singletons. Sequencing was performed on PBMCs. These receptors were collected from a man aged 35-49 years in good health and CMV-seropositive.

The chain combines TRBV12-5 with TRBJ2-7, with TRBD1 matching 8 bases. Trimming cost V 5 bases and J 2 bases; bases outside gene matches: 11. From germline, CDR1 is LGHNT and CDR2 FRNRAP. This CDR3 is built from 16 residues. CDR3 residues: CASGRSRTGITYEQYF. CDR3 coding DNA: TGTGCTAGTGGTCGCTCCAGGACAGGGATCACCTACGAGCAGTACTTC. Using reference TRBV12-5 and TRBJ2-7 for the parts outside the CDR3, the full variable domain is DARVTQTPRHKVTEMGQEVTMRCQPILGHNTVFWYRQTMMQGLELLAYFRNRAPLDDSGMPKDRFSAEMPDATLATLKIQPSEPRDSAVYFCASGRSRTGITYEQYFGPGTRLTVT.

V usage is TRBV19 and J usage is TRBJ2-1; 9 bases match TRBD1. J lost 5 bases, V lost 5 bases, and 7 bases had no gene match. Germline V gene lookup returns CDR1 LNHDA and CDR2 SQIVND (reference sequence). The CDR3 runs to 15 residues. The chain's CDR3 is CASSGLGTGNNEQFF. The CDR3 DNA reads as TGTGCCAGTAGTGGCCTCGGGACAGGGAACAATGAGCAGTTCTTC.

The V and J genes are TRBV7-8 and TRBJ2-7, with 8 bases aligning to TRBD2. J was trimmed by 3 bases and V by 5 bases; bases with no gene match: 6. The CDR3 has 14 residues. Germline loops: CDR1 SGHVS, CDR2 FQNEAQ. CDR3 region: CASSHREGHYEQYF. In nucleotides, the CDR3 is TGTGCCAGCAGCCACCGGGAGGGCCACTACGAGCAGTACTTC.

The genes are TRBV19 and TRBJ1-1; D is ambiguous. V was cut by 5 bases and J by 3 bases, with 10 bases left in between. This CDR3 has 13 residues. Germline V gene lookup returns CDR1 LNHDA and CDR2 SQIVND (reference sequence). As DNA, the CDR3 is TGTGCCAGTAGTTGGACTTCGGACACTGAAGCTTTCTTT. Translating it yields CASSWTSDTEAFF.

The CDR3: CASRKAGLQETQYF. CDR3 in DNA: TGTGCCAGCAGAAAAGCGGGGCTCCAAGAGACCCAGTACTTC. The chain has TRBV6-5 and TRBJ2-5; 7 positions match TRBD2. The ends lost 6 bases at V and 1 base at J; junction bases unmatched: 5. This CDR3 has 14 amino acids. Germline loops: CDR1 MNHEY, CDR2 SVGAGI.

The rearrangement uses TRBV11-2 and TRBJ2-2; 7 bases line up with TRBD2. V dropped 10 bases and J dropped 0; count of bases not matched to a gene: 5. CDR1 and CDR2 (germline): SGHAT, FQNNGV. CDR3 length equals 14 residues. The DNA of the CDR3 is TGTGCCACCGGGGGGACCCCGAACACCGGGGAGCTGTTTTTT. Encoded protein: CATGGTPNTGELFF.

The CDR3 spells CASRPGTGEAYEQYF. CDR3 nucleotide sequence: TGTGCCAGCAGACCTGGGACAGGGGAGGCCTACGAGCAGTACTTC. The chain joins TRBV5-5 to TRBJ2-7, with TRBD1 matching 10 bases. The V gene end was trimmed by 5 bases and the J gene end by 2 bases; junction bases not matched to a gene: 7. Germline values: CDR1 SGHKS, CDR2 YYEKEE (reference sequence). This CDR3 region has 15 residues.

The CDR3 nucleotides are TGTGCCAGCAGCCGGGACAGGGGGCAAGGCTACACCTTC. This encodes CASSRDRGQGYTF. The V call is TRBV7-9, the J call TRBJ1-2; 12 bases match TRBD1. Trimming at V came to 5 bases and at J to 8 bases, leaving 3 bases not matched to a gene. The CDR3 is 13 amino acids. The germline V gene has CDR1 SEHNR and CDR2 FQNEAQ (reference sequence).

The V call is TRBV30, the J call TRBJ2-1; TRBD2 aligns across 11 bases. The CDR3 runs 18 residues. Looked up from germline, CDR1 is GTSNPN and CDR2 is SVGIG (reference sequence). The junction had 15 bases not matched to a gene; V was cut back by 4 bases and J by 4 bases. The CDR3 bases are TGTGCCTGGAAGATCGTAGCGGGAGGGTGGGTTGTATACAATGAGCAGTTCTTC. Residues: CAWKIVAGGWVVYNEQFF. The full variable domain, its missing parts supplied by reference TRBV30 and TRBJ2-1, is SQTIHQWPATLVQPVGSPLSLECTVEGTSNPNLYWYRQAAGRGLQLLFYSVGIGQISSEVPQNLSASRPQDRQFILSSKKLLLSDSGFYLCAWKIVAGGWVVYNEQFFGPGTRLTVL.

The genes are TRBV6-1 and TRBJ2-1, with 9 bases that match TRBD2. This CDR3 has 15 residues. V lost 5 bases and J lost 3; bases outside the gene matches: 5. From germline, CDR1 is MNHNS and CDR2 SASEGT. This CDR3 reads CASSRGLAVYNEQFF. DNA of the CDR3: TGTGCCAGCAGTAGGGGACTAGCTGTCTACAATGAGCAGTTCTTC.

This chain connects TRBV5-1 to TRBJ1-2; D not certain. Looked up from germline, CDR1 is SGHRS and CDR2 is YFSETQ. V was pared by 1 base and J by 2 bases, with 9 bases between. The CDR3 has 14 residues. CDR3 sequence (DNA): TGCGCCAGCAGCTTGTTGGTGAGGAACTATGGCTACACCTTC. Its protein is CASSLLVRNYGYTF.

This clone was detected only once. The V gene is TRBV20-1, the J gene TRBJ2-7; no clear D. Germline CDR1 and CDR2: DFQATT and SNEGSKA (reference sequence). V gave up 5 bases and J gave up 7 bases, with 6 bases separating them. CDR3 length: 9 residues. CDR3 loop: CSADREQYF. CDR3 DNA: TGCAGTGCTGATCGGGAGCAGTACTTC.

This clone was detected only once. The chain combines TRBV6-6 with TRBJ1-1; 8 nucleotides align to TRBD1. The V gene's germline CDR1 is MNHNY and CDR2 SVGAGI (reference sequence). V was clipped by 6 bases and J by 6 bases; unmatched bases: 6. This CDR3 comprises 13 residues. CDR3 bases: TGTGCCAGCAGGGGGGGACAGGTTGCTGAAGCTTTCTTT. This translates into CASRGGQVAEAFF.

The chain employs TRBV5-4 and TRBJ2-3, with 10 nucleotides matching TRBD2. The germline V gene has CDR1 SGHNT and CDR2 YYREEE (reference sequence). The CDR3 totals 14 residues. V lost 7 bases and J lost 6; bases outside the gene matches: 8. The chain's CDR3 is CASGLAGVLDTQYF. For the CDR3, the DNA is TGTGCCAGCGGGCTAGCGGGAGTTCTCGATACGCAGTATTTT.

The chain employs TRBV15 and TRBJ1-1; no clear D. The V and J ends lost 4 bases and 3 bases respectively, with 12 bases between them. The CDR3 has 14 residues. CDR1 and CDR2 (germline): LNHNV, YYDKDF (reference sequence). The CDR3: CATSIGGPYTEAFF. As DNA, the CDR3 is TGTGCCACCAGCATTGGAGGCCCCTACACTGAAGCTTTCTTT.

The chain is built from TRBV5-1 and TRBJ2-2; no firm D call. Looked up from germline, CDR1 is SGHRS and CDR2 is YFSETQ. This CDR3 spans 13 amino acids. V lost 4 bases to trimming and J lost 5 bases, with 9 bases between them. Here the CDR3 DNA reads TGCGCCAGCAGCGATACAGTGACCGGGGAGCTGTTTTTT. It translates to CASSDTVTGELFF.

This rearrangement joins TRBV10-3 to TRBJ1-1; D unresolved. This CDR3 comprises 13 residues. V lost 4 bases to trimming and J lost 7 bases, with 13 bases between them. Germline V gene sequence: CDR1 ENHRY, CDR2 SYGVKD. In DNA, the CDR3 is TGTGCCATCAGTGGCCAGGCAGCAATTGAAGCTTTCTTT. Translation: CAISGQAAIEAFF.

This clone turned up a few times. This sequence joins TRBV7-9 and TRBJ1-1; no clear D. The CDR3 consists of 14 residues. The ends were cut back, 2 bases at V and 7 bases at J, with 14 bases in the middle. Germline CDR1 and CDR2: SEHNR and FQNEAQ (reference sequence). The CDR3 reads CASSLFPEHSEAFF. The CDR3, as DNA: TGTGCCAGCAGCTTATTTCCGGAACACAGTGAAGCTTTCTTT.

The V gene is TRBV7-9, the J gene TRBJ2-1; 8 bases agree with TRBD2. From germline, CDR1 is SEHNR and CDR2 FQNEAQ (reference sequence). J lost 6 bases, V lost 3 bases, and 13 bases had no gene match. CDR3 length: 17 amino acids. DNA for the CDR3: TGTGCCAGCAGCTTGCCCGGGACTAGATTTTGGGGCAATGAGCAGTTCTTC. It encodes CASSLPGTRFWGNEQFF.

This clone was observed a few times. The chain employs TRBV5-1 and TRBJ2-2; D is uncertain. Germline assignment: CDR1 SGHRS and CDR2 YFSETQ. V was shortened by 2 bases and J by 6 bases, with 11 bases between the two germline ends. The CDR3 is made up of 14 amino acids. This chain's CDR3 is CASSFVRSPGELFF. CDR3 bases: TGCGCCAGCAGCTTTGTGAGGAGCCCCGGGGAGCTGTTTTTT.

V and J are TRBV5-1 and TRBJ2-1, with unresolved D. From germline, CDR1 is SGHRS and CDR2 YFSETQ. The V end was cut by 4 bases, the J end by 0 bases, with 5 bases between. The CDR3 has 13 amino acids. The CDR3, as DNA: TGCGCCAGCAGCCTCAGCTCCTACAATGAGCAGTTCTTC. Its translation: CASSLSSYNEQFF.